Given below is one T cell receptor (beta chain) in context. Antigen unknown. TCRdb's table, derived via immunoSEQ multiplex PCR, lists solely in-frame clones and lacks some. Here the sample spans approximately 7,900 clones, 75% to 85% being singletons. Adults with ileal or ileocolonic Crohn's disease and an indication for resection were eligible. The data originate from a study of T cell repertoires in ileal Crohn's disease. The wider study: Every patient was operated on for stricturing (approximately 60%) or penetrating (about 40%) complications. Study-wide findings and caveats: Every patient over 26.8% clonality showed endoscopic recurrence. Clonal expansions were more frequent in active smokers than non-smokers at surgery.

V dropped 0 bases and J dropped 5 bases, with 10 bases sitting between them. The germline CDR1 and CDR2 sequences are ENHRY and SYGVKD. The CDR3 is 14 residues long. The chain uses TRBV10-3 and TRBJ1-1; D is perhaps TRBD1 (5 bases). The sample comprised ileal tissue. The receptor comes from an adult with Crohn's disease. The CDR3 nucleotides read TGTGCCATCAGTGAGTCGGCCCAGGGTACTGAAGCTTTCTTT. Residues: CAISESAQGTEAFF.